This TCR beta chain was recovered during a study of identical twins. This clonotype was observed a few times. The antigen remains undetermined. Trimming took off 5 bases at V and 5 bases at J, with 12 bases between the two ends. The CDR3 spans 13 residues. CDR1 and CDR2 (germline): LGHNA, YNFKEQ. Healthy Caucasians made up all donors. MiXCR was run by TCRdb on the 5' RACE reads, yielding one entry per CDR3 protein. The sample lists hundreds of thousands of distinct CDR3 sequences; approximately 8% were seen once. Study-level findings and limits: Zero-insertion findings could be partly confounded by invariant cells (MAIT and iNKT cells).

This same sample was also part of a study on yellow fever vaccine responses in identical twins. From that study: Among the twins, the vaccine T cell response reportedly seemed partly convergent and partly personalized.

Sequenced input: memory (CD45RO+) T cells sorted from blood. The rearrangement joins TRBV4-2 to TRBJ1-1; D remains ambiguous. The TCR was taken from a woman between 18 and 29 years old in good health. CDR3 residues: CASSSGSDTEAFF. CDR3 DNA sequence: TGTGCCAGCAGCTCCGGGAGTGATACTGAAGCTTTCTTT.